This is a list of T cell receptor beta chains from one sample in a study of T cells in Graves' hyperthyroidism and ophthalmopathy. TCRdb reanalysed the multiplex PCR reads using MiXCR and keeps one entry per CDR3 protein. The sample consists of a few hundred thousand distinct CDR3 sequences, just over 45% of them appearing once. Sequencing was carried out using peripheral blood or thyroid tissue (not recorded which). Receptors were obtained from a young woman with Graves' hyperthyroidism. Both conserved end residues are part of each CDR3. A D gene is named only where the DNA matches it firmly. Some rows mark clone size as missing; the rest say once, few, many or name a class of expanded clone.

abundance | j_gene | d_gene | v_gene | CDR3nt | CDR3aa
many | TRBJ1-5 | - | TRBV7-9 | TGTGCCAGCAGCTCTCGGGGAAGCGGGCCCCAGCATTTT | CASSSRGSGPQHF
- | TRBJ1-4 | TRBD1 | TRBV10-3 | TGTGCCACGAAGTCCGGGACAGGGGAACTGTTTTTT | CATKSGTGELFF
many | TRBJ1-4 | TRBD1 | TRBV20-1 | TGCAGTGCTCAAGACAGGGTTGTCGAAAAACTGTTTTTT | CSAQDRVVEKLFF
- | TRBJ1-1 | TRBD1 | TRBV6-2/TRBV6-3 | TGTGCCAGCAGTTACTCGTATCTGGACAGGGCGATAATGAGCACTGAAGCTTTCTTT | CASSYSYLDRAIMSTEAFF
- | TRBJ1-3 | - | TRBV2 | TGTGCCAGCAGTGAAGCCGGTGGGGGAGGCTATGGCTACACCATATATTTT | CASSEAGGGGYGYTIYF
- | TRBJ2-6 | - | TRBV2 | TGTGCCAGCAGCTTCGGGGGCGGTCTGACTTTC | CASSFGGGLTF
- | TRBJ2-6 | - | TRBV6-1 | TGTGCCAGCAGTGAGTTGGCAGGGTCTGGGGCCAACGTCCTGACTTTC | CASSELAGSGANVLTF
- | TRBJ1-1 | - | TRBV29-1 | TGCAGCGGGGGTGGGGGTATGAACACTGAAGCTTTCTTT | CSGGGGMNTEAFF
- | TRBJ2-1 | - | TRBV7-3 | TGTGCCAGCAGCTCTGGGACCCTAGGCAATGAGCAGTTCTTC | CASSSGTLGNEQFF
many | TRBJ1-2 | - | TRBV4-2 | TGTGCCAGCAGCCAAGATGGGAGCTCGAGGGCCTATGGCTACACCTTC | CASSQDGSSRAYGYTF
- | TRBJ2-7 | - | TRBV4-1 | TGCGCCAGCAGCCACCCCTACGCGGACGCAAACTCCTACGAGCAGTACTTC | CASSHPYADANSYEQYF
- | TRBJ1-1 | TRBD1 | TRBV4-3 | TGCGCCAGCAGCCAAGAGGGGGTCGGGACAGGGGTCGGCACTGAAGCTTTCTTT | CASSQEGVGTGVGTEAFF
- | TRBJ1-6 | - | TRBV30 | TGTGCCTGGAGTGGAGGTAATTCACCCCTCCACTTT | CAWSGGNSPLHF
many | TRBJ1-1 | TRBD1 | TRBV12-3/TRBV12-4 | TGTGCCAGCAGTCGGACAGGGGGCGTAGACACTGAAGCTTTCTTT | CASSRTGGVDTEAFF
- | TRBJ1-5 | TRBD1 | TRBV29-1 | TGCAGCGTGCGGACAGGGGGGCAGCCCCAGCATTTT | CSVRTGGQPQHF
- | TRBJ2-7 | - | TRBV19 | TGTGCCAGTAGTAGCCCCGGCCGAAAGGGCGAGCAGTACTTC | CASSSPGRKGEQYF
- | TRBJ2-2 | - | TRBV30 | TGTGCCTGGGGAGGGGGCGGGGAGCTGTTTTTT | CAWGGGGELFF
once | TRBJ1-1 | TRBD1 | TRBV7-9 | TGTGCCACCGCGGACAGGGGGCCGCTTGGTATAACTTTCTTT | CATADRGPLGITFF
many | TRBJ1-2 | TRBD1 | TRBV7-2 | TGTGCCAGCACCCCGGACAGGGGTAATGATGGCTACACCTTC | CASTPDRGNDGYTF
- | TRBJ1-5 | - | TRBV27 | TGTGCCAGCAGTTTGCGAGGGACCAATCAGCCCCAGCATTTT | CASSLRGTNQPQHF
- | TRBJ1-5 | - | TRBV15 | TGTGCCACCAGCTCGGGCAGGGGCTCTCAGCCCCAGCATTTT | CATSSGRGSQPQHF
few | TRBJ1-2 | - | TRBV24-1 | TGTGCCAGCAGCCATCAGCCGGGACACCGGACCGGGGGCTACACCTTC | CASSHQPGHRTGGYTF
many | TRBJ2-2 | TRBD2 | TRBV5-1 | TGCGCCAGCACATTAGTAGCGGGAGCGGTCGGGGAGCTGTTTTTT | CASTLVAGAVGELFF
- | TRBJ2-7 | - | TRBV7-6 | TGTGCCAGCAGTACTCACGAAGACTCCTACGAGCAGTACTTC | CASSTHEDSYEQYF
- | TRBJ2-5 | TRBD2 | TRBV5-1 | TGCGCCAGCAGCCCCGTGAGCGGGAGGCCTCAAGAGACCCAGTACTTC | CASSPVSGRPQETQYF
- | TRBJ1-6 | - | TRBV6-6 | TGTGCCGGCCGCCGACAGGAGAATTCACCCCTCCACTTT | CAGRRQENSPLHF
many | TRBJ1-5 | TRBD1 | TRBV9 | TGTGCCAGCAGCGCCGAGGGGGCGGGGGGCCCCAATCAGCCCCAGCATTTT | CASSAEGAGGPNQPQHF
- | TRBJ1-5 | - | TRBV29-1 | TGCAGCCCTGACCCGGGAGGCGATCAGCCCCAGCATTTT | CSPDPGGDQPQHF
few | TRBJ2-7 | TRBD1 | TRBV15 | TGTGCCACCAGCAGAAAAGGTTGGGACAGAGACTACGAGCAGTACTTC | CATSRKGWDRDYEQYF
- | TRBJ1-3 | TRBD1 | TRBV10-3 | TGTGCCATCAGTGAGTCGAGGGCCCGGGACAGGAATGGCTACACCATATATTTT | CAISESRARDRNGYTIYF
many | TRBJ1-2 | TRBD1 | TRBV20-1 | TGCAGTGCTAGAGCCGGACAGGGGGCGACTAACTATGGCTACACCTTC | CSARAGQGATNYGYTF
many | TRBJ1-2 | TRBD1 | TRBV20-1 | TGCAGGGGGGACAGAGATGGCTACACCTTC | CRGDRDGYTF
- | TRBJ2-3 | TRBD2 | TRBV10-3 | TGTGCCATCAACACAGGACTAGCGGGATACACAGATACGCAGTATTTT | CAINTGLAGYTDTQYF
- | TRBJ1-1 | - | TRBV24-1 | TGTGCCACCAGTGATCCCGCTGGGCCCGGGGTGGACACTGAAGCTTTCTTT | CATSDPAGPGVDTEAFF
- | TRBJ2-7 | - | TRBV29-1 | TGCAGCGCCCTCGGCCCCTTCTCCTACGAGCAGTACTTC | CSALGPFSYEQYF
- | TRBJ1-5 | TRBD1 | TRBV7-9 | TGTGCCAGCAGCAACCGGGACAGGGGTCAGCCCCAGCATTTT | CASSNRDRGQPQHF
- | TRBJ2-1 | - | TRBV9 | TGTGCCAGCAGCTCATTGGGGGGTAAGGAGCAGTTCTTC | CASSSLGGKEQFF
- | TRBJ1-1 | - | TRBV15 | TGTGCCACCAGCCCGCAAAGGGGGGGAAACACTGAAGCTTTCTTT | CATSPQRGGNTEAFF
- | TRBJ1-3 | TRBD1 | TRBV29-1 | TGCAGCGTTGGGGGACAGGGGAACACCATATATTTT | CSVGGQGNTIYF
many | TRBJ2-7 | - | TRBV19 | TGTGCCAGTACCGGCGGCTCCTACGAGCAGTACTTC | CASTGGSYEQYF
- | TRBJ1-1 | - | TRBV7-2 | TGTGCGCGAGGGGGATACGCTGAAGCTTTCTTT | CARGGYAEAFF
many | TRBJ1-2 | TRBD1 | TRBV5-8 | TGTGCCAGCAGCTTAACAAGGGGGCCTTTCGGCTACACCTTC | CASSLTRGPFGYTF
- | TRBJ2-6 | TRBD2 | TRBV2 | TGTGCCCGCAGCACTAGCGGGAGCTCTGGGGCCAACGTCCTGACTTTC | CARSTSGSSGANVLTF
few | TRBJ2-5 | - | TRBV30 | TGTGCCGGAGGGGGCTTGGAGTCGGGAGAGACCCAGTACTTC | CAGGGLESGETQYF
many | TRBJ2-7 | TRBD2 | TRBV5-1 | TGCGCCAGCAGCCGCGGGACTAGCGTTTACGAGCAGTACTTC | CASSRGTSVYEQYF
many | TRBJ2-7 | TRBD2 | TRBV7-2 | TGTGCCAGCAGCTTAGCTAGCGGGAGTACGGGGGAGCAGTACTTC | CASSLASGSTGEQYF
- | TRBJ2-5 | TRBD2 | TRBV11-2 | TGTGCCAGCAGCTCTGGGAGGGAGGAAGAGACCCAGTACTTC | CASSSGREEETQYF
many | TRBJ1-2 | TRBD1 | TRBV12-3/TRBV12-4 | TGTGCCAGCTTCCGCGACAGGGGAGGGTATGGCTACACCTTC | CASFRDRGGYGYTF
- | TRBJ1-1 | - | TRBV29-1 | TGCAGCCATTGGGGGGGAAACACTGAAGCTTTCTTT | CSHWGGNTEAFF
many | TRBJ1-1 | - | TRBV9 | TGTGCCAGCAGCGCGCACTGGCGGAATGAAGCTTTCTTT | CASSAHWRNEAFF
once | TRBJ2-2 | TRBD1 | TRBV2 | TGTGCCAGGGGGACAGGGGGGGGGGAGCTGTTTTTT | CARGTGGGELFF
- | TRBJ1-1 | TRBD1 | TRBV29-1 | TGCAGCGTTAGACAGGGGAATAATGAAGCTTTCTTT | CSVRQGNNEAFF
- | TRBJ1-2 | TRBD1 | TRBV29-1 | TGCAGCGTCGGACAGGGGGAAAATTATGGCTACACCTTC | CSVGQGENYGYTF
many | TRBJ1-4 | - | TRBV7-2 | TGTGCCAGCACCTTCTCTAATGAAAAACTGTTTTTT | CASTFSNEKLFF